This entry lists 19 T cell receptor beta chains sequenced from one sample in a study of Ad26.COV2.S vaccination and SARS-CoV-2 variants. Measured with immunoSEQ multiplex PCR; TCRdb has only the in-frame clones, and not every one. The data show around 250,000 clones, around 90% seen once. Treatment in this sample: about 20 received Ad26.COV2.S at low or high dose, single or two shots; several received placebo; per-sample allocation not given. The investigators took samples on day 63 after the first vaccine or placebo injection. The source was peripheral blood, collected in a trial of Ad26.COV2.S vaccine versus placebo. Every receptor here comes from a person aged 18-60 years who received the Ad26.COV2.S COVID-19 vaccine or a placebo.

This rearrangement joins TRBV4-1 to TRBJ1-4; D remains unclear. The CDR3 is 17 amino acids. From germline, CDR1 is MGHRA and CDR2 YSYEKL. V dropped 2 bases and J dropped 2 bases, with 15 bases sitting between them. CDR3 in amino acids: CASSQPGVGGTNEKLFF. In nucleotides, the CDR3 is TGCGCCAGCAGCCAACCTGGGGTTGGAGGCACTAATGAAAAACTGTTTTTT.

This clone was counted a few times. The J gene is TRBJ1-3, the V gene TRBV5-6, with 7 bases fitting TRBD1. Germline CDR1 and CDR2: SGHDT and YYEEEE. CDR3 size: 13 residues. Trimming took 4 bases from V and 8 from J; bases not matched to a gene: 6. CDR3 nucleotides: TGTGCCAGCAGCGCCAGACAGGGACACACCATATATTTT. Protein product: CASSARQGHTIYF.

The V gene is TRBV19, the J gene TRBJ2-2, with 9 bases identical to TRBD2. The V gene end was trimmed by 5 bases and the J gene end by 6 bases; junction bases not matched to a gene: 7. The CDR3 runs to 15 residues. Germline-derived CDR1 and CDR2 are LNHDA and SQIVND (reference sequence). The CDR3, as DNA: TGTGCCAGTAGTCGGCGCGGGGGGGCGTCCGGGGAGCTGTTTTTT. This translates into CASSRRGGASGELFF.

The sample holds a few counts of this clone. The rearrangement joins TRBV28 to TRBJ2-1; 14 bases fit TRBD2. The CDR3 runs 14 residues. J was trimmed by 7 bases and V by 10 bases; bases with no gene match: 6. Germline assignment: CDR1 MDHEN and CDR2 SYDVKM. The CDR3 here is CATSRTSGRNEQFF. DNA of the CDR3: TGTGCCACCTCTCGGACTAGCGGGAGGAATGAGCAGTTCTTC. Together with reference TRBV28 and TRBJ2-1, the CDR3 gives the full variable domain: DVKVTQSSRYLVKRTGEKVFLECVQDMDHENMFWYRQDPGLGLRLIYFSYDVKMKEKGDIPEGYSVSREKKERFSLILESASTNQTSMYLCATSRTSGRNEQFFGPGTRLTVL.

V gene TRBV3-1 (or the pseudogene TRBV3-2) combines with J gene TRBJ2-5, with 9 bases fitting TRBD2. This CDR3 is 20 amino acids long. Germline CDR1 and CDR2: LGHDT and YNNKEL (reference sequence). Losses at the gene ends were 4 bases for V and 1 base for J; bases not matched to a gene: 19. CDR3: CASSPAGGAGGRNTQETQYF. The CDR3, as DNA: TGTGCCAGCAGCCCAGCTGGGGGTGCGGGGGGGAGAAATACCCAAGAGACCCAGTACTTC.

This sequence joins TRBV11-3 and TRBJ2-1; D remains ambiguous. V dropped 2 bases and J dropped 8 bases, with 16 bases sitting between them. This CDR3 spans 15 amino acids. Germline CDR1 SGHNT, CDR2 YENEEA. The CDR3 is CASSLRLTGLDEQFF. CDR3 sequence (DNA): TGTGCCAGCAGCTTAAGGCTGACCGGGCTGGATGAGCAGTTCTTC. Filled out from reference TRBV11-3 and TRBJ2-1, the complete variable domain reads EAGVVQSPRYKIIEKKQPVAFWCNPISGHNTLYWYLQNLGQGPELLIRYENEEAVDDSQLPKDRFSAERLKGVDSTLKIQPAELGDSAVYLCASSLRLTGLDEQFFGPGTRLTVL.

The chain uses TRBV7-9 and TRBJ2-7; 12 bases are a match to TRBD2. Germline CDR1 and CDR2: SEHNR and FQNEAQ (reference sequence). V lost 0 bases to trimming and J lost 7 bases; unmatched junction nucleotides: 13. CDR3 length equals 18 residues. The CDR3 DNA sequence: TGTGCCAGCAGCTTAGCTGAGACTAGCGGGGGACTTCTTCAAGAGCAGTACTTC. Translated, it gives CASSLAETSGGLLQEQYF.

This rearrangement joins TRBV2 to TRBJ2-3; 7 nucleotides agree with TRBD1. This CDR3 comprises 12 residues. The germline V gene encodes CDR1 SNHLY and CDR2 FYNNEI. V lost 7 bases and J lost 7; bases outside the gene matches: 5. DNA for the CDR3: TGTGCCAGCAATACAGGGGAGAATACGCAGTATTTT. Its translation is CASNTGENTQYF.

The V and J genes are TRBV7-8 and TRBJ2-3; a possible D gene is TRBD2 (6 bases). CDR3 length: 15 residues. V lost 1 base to trimming and J lost 4 bases, with 12 bases between them. Per germline, CDR1 SGHVS and CDR2 FQNEAQ. CDR3 bases: TGTGCCAGCAGCTTAGTGGACGGGAGCGCAGATACGCAGTATTTT. Encoded protein: CASSLVDGSADTQYF. Using reference TRBV7-8 and TRBJ2-3 for the parts outside the CDR3, the full variable domain is GAGVSQSPRYKVAKRGQDVALRCDPISGHVSLFWYQQALGQGPEFLTYFQNEAQLDKSGLPSDRFFAERPEGSVSTLKIQRTQQEDSAVYLCASSLVDGSADTQYFGPGTRLTVL.

The V and J genes are TRBV30 and TRBJ2-7, with D perhaps assigned TRBD1 or TRBD2 (5 bases each). V was clipped by 3 bases and J by 0 bases, with 24 bases between them. The CDR3 loop spans 18 amino acids. CDR1 GTSNPN and CDR2 SVGIG come from the germline V gene (reference sequence). The CDR3 sequence is CAWSPGQRWGLSSYEQYF. CDR3 in DNA: TGTGCCTGGAGCCCTGGACAAAGATGGGGGTTAAGCTCCTACGAGCAGTACTTC.

V gene TRBV6-2 or TRBV6-3 combines with J gene TRBJ1-2; the D is unclear. Germline lookup yields CDR1 MNHEY and CDR2 SVGEGT. The CDR3 spans 16 residues. V shed 5 bases and J shed 4 bases, with 20 bases lying between them. The CDR3 DNA sequence: TGTGCCAGCAGTAGGACCTCGGACGGCGGCTTCTATGGCTACACCTTC. Translation gives CASSRTSDGGFYGYTF.

This sequence joins TRBV2 and TRBJ1-6; D gene unclear. The V gene lost 3 bases and the J gene lost 8 bases, with 11 bases spanning the gap. There are 14 residues in the CDR3. Looked up from germline, CDR1 is SNHLY and CDR2 is FYNNEI. In nucleotides, the CDR3 is TGTGCCAGCAGTGATTCCCAGAAGCATTCACCCCTCCACTTT. Amino acids: CASSDSQKHSPLHF.

The chain has TRBV7-2 and TRBJ2-3, with D tentatively TRBD1 or TRBD2 (5 bases each). Germline V gene lookup returns CDR1 SGHTA and CDR2 FQGNSA. V was pared by 1 base and J by 10 bases, with 12 bases between. The length of the CDR3 is 13 residues. The CDR3: CASSLGELGAQYF. CDR3 nucleotide sequence: TGTGCCAGCAGCTTAGGGGAGCTGGGGGCGCAGTATTTT. Variable domain in full (rest from reference TRBV7-2 and TRBJ2-3): GAGVSQSPSNKVTEKGKDVELRCDPISGHTALYWYRQSLGQGLEFLIYFQGNSAPDKSGLPSDRFSAERTGGSVSTLTIQRTQQEDSAVYLCASSLGELGAQYFGPGTRLTVL.

The rearrangement links TRBV28 to TRBJ2-2, with TRBD1 matching over 7 bases. With V trimmed by 7 bases and J by 8 bases, 7 bases remained unmatched. CDR3 length: 13 residues. CDR1 MDHEN and CDR2 SYDVKM come from the germline V gene. This chain's CDR3 is CASTETGVGELFF. CDR3 DNA sequence: TGTGCCAGCACCGAAACAGGGGTTGGGGAGCTGTTTTTT.

The rearrangement uses TRBV27 and TRBJ2-7; possibly TRBD1 for D (5 bases). Germline V gene data show CDR1 as MNHEY and CDR2 as SMNVEV (reference sequence). The V gene lost 0 bases and the J gene lost 1 base, with 7 bases spanning the gap. The CDR3 has 14 amino acids. The CDR3 nucleotides read TGTGCCAGCAGTTTATCGCAGGGATCCTACGAGCAGTACTTC. It codes for CASSLSQGSYEQYF.

This clone was counted only a few times. This rearrangement joins TRBV7-9 to TRBJ2-2; 9 nucleotides align to TRBD1. Germline CDR1 and CDR2: SEHNR and FQNEAQ (reference sequence). The CDR3 is made up of 14 amino acids. J gave up 7 bases and V 5 bases, and 5 bases lay outside the gene matches. The CDR3 nucleotides read TGTGCCAGCAGCGATGGACAGGGGAGCGGGGAGCTGTTTTTT. Translation: CASSDGQGSGELFF.

The chain uses TRBV27 and TRBJ2-1, with 7 bases identical to TRBD2. Unmatched junction bases numbered 16, after V lost 2 bases and J lost 12 bases. Germline V lookup: CDR1 MNHEY, CDR2 SMNVEV (reference sequence). This CDR3 has 16 residues. CDR3 residues: CASSLSSGGFYNRQFF. CDR3 bases: TGTGCCAGCAGTTTAAGCTCGGGAGGATTCTATAATCGGCAGTTCTTC.

The rearrangement joins TRBV5-1 to TRBJ2-5; D is perhaps TRBD2 (6 bases). In germline, CDR1 is SGHRS, CDR2 YFSETQ. Trimming removed 4 bases from V and 1 base from J, with 14 bases in between. There are 15 residues in the CDR3. CDR3 coding DNA: TGCGCCAGCAGCGGGAAGGCGGGGATCCAAGAGACCCAGTACTTC. This encodes CASSGKAGIQETQYF.

The chain recombines TRBV11-2 with TRBJ1-2, with 8 bases that match TRBD1. This CDR3 region has 16 residues. V dropped 0 bases and J dropped 7; count of bases not matched to a gene: 10. Germline lookup yields CDR1 SGHAT and CDR2 FQNNGV. CDR3 sequence: CASSLDHTGTGGGYTF. The CDR3 nucleotides read TGTGCCAGCAGCTTAGATCACACCGGGACAGGTGGTGGCTACACCTTC.